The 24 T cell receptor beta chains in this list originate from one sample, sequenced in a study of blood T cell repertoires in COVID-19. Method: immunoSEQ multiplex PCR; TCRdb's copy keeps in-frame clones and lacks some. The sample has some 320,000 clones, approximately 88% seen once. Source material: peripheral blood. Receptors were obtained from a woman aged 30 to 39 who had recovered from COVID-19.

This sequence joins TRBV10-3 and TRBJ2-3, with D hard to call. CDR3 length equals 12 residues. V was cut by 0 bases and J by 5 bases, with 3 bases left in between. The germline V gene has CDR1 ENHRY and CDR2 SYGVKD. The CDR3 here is CAISESGDTQYF. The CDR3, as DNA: TGTGCCATCAGTGAGTCCGGAGATACGCAGTATTTT.

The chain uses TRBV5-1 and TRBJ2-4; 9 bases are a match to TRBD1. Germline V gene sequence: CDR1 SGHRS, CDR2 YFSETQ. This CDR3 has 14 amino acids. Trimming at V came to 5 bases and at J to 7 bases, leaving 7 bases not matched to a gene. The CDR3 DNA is TGCGCCAGCAGTGGGACAGGGAATTTTAACATTCAGTACTTC. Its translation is CASSGTGNFNIQYF.

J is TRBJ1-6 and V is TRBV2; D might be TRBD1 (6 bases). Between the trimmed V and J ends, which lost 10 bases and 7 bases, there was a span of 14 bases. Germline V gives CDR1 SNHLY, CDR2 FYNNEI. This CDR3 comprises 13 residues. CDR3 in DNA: TGTGCCACCGGGGGGGACACGAATTCACCCCTCCACTTT. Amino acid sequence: CATGGDTNSPLHF. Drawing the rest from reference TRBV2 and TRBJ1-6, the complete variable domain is EPEVTQTPSHQVTQMGQEVILRCVPISNHLYFYWYRQILGQKVEFLVSFYNNEISEKSEIFDDQFSVERPDGSNFTLKIRSTKLEDSAMYFCATGGDTNSPLHFGNGTRLTVT.

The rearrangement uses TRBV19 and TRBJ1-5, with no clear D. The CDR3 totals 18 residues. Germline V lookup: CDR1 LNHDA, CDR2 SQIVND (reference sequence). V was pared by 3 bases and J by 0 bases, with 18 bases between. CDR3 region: CASSIRFTSPNSNQPQHF. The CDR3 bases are TGTGCCAGTAGTATTAGATTCACGTCCCCAAATAGCAATCAGCCCCAGCATTTT.

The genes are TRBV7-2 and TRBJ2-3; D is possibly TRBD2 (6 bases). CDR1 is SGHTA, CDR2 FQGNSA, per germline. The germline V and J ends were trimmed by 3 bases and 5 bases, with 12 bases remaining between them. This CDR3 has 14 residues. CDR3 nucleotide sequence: TGTGCCAGCAGCTTGGACTCGCGGGGAGATACGCAGTATTTT. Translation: CASSLDSRGDTQYF.

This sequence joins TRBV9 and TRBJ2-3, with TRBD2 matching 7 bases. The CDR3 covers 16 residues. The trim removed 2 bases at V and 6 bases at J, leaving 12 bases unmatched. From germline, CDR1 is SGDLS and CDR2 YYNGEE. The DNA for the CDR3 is TGTGCCAGCAGCGTCACCCCCGCGGGAGCTCTCGATACGCAGTATTTT. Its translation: CASSVTPAGALDTQYF.

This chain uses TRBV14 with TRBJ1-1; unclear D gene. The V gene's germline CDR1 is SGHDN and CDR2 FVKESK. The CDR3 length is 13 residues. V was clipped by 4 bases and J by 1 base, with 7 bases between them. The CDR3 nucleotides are TGTGCCAGCAGCCGGCCGGGGAACACTGAAGCTTTCTTT. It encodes CASSRPGNTEAFF.

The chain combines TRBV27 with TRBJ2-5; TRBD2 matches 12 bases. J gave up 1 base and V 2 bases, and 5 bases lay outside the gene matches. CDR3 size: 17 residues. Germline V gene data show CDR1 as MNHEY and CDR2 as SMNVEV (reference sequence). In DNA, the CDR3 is TGTGCCAGCAGTTTAAAGAGGACTAGCGGGGTCCAAGAGACCCAGTACTTC. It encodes CASSLKRTSGVQETQYF.

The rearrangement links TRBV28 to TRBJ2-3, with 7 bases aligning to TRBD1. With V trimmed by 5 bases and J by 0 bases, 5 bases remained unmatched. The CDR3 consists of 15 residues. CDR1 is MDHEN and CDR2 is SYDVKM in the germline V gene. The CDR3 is CASSRQGWSTDTQYF. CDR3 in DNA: TGTGCCAGCAGTCGACAGGGCTGGAGCACAGATACGCAGTATTTT.

The CDR3 sequence: CASSPSAGRNNSPLHF. For the CDR3, the DNA is TGTGCCAGCTCACCAAGTGCGGGACGGAATAATTCACCCCTCCACTTT. The rearrangement links TRBV18 to TRBJ1-6; D might be TRBD1 (5 bases). The CDR3 covers 16 residues. Trimming cost V 2 bases and J 5 bases, with 13 bases left between them. Germline V gene sequence: CDR1 KGHSH, CDR2 LQKENI.

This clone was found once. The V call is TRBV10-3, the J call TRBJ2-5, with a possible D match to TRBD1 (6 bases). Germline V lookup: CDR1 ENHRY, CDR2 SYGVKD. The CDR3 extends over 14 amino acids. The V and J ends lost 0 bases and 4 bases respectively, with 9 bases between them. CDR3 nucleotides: TGTGCCATCAGTGAGTCGAAAGGGGGAGAGACCCAGTACTTC. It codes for CAISESKGGETQYF.

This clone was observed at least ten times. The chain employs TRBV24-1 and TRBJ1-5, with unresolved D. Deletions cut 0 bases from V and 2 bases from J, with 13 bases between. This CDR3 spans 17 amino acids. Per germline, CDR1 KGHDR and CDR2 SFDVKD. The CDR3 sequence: CATSDLRGLGGNQPQHF. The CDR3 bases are TGTGCCACCAGTGATTTGCGAGGATTGGGAGGCAATCAGCCCCAGCATTTT.

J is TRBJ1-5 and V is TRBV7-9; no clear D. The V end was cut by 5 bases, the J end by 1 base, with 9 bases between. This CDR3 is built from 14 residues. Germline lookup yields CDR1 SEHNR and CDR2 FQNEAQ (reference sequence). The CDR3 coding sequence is TGTGCCAGCAGCGCATGGGCCAGCAATCAGCCCCAGCATTTT. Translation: CASSAWASNQPQHF.

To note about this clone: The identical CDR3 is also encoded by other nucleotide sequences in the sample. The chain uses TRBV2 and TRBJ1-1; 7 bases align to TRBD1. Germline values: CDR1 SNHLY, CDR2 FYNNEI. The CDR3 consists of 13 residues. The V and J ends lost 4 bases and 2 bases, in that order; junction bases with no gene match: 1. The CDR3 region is CASSGDSNTEAFF. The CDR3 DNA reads TGTGCCAGCAGTGGGGACAGCAACACTGAAGCTTTCTTT.

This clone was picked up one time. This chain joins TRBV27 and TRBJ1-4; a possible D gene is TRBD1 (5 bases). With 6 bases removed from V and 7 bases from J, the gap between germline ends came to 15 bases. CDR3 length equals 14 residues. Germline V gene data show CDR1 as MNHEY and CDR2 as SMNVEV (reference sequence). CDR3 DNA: TGTGCCAGCAGCGGGAGGGGAAGCGGTGAAAAACTGTTTTTT. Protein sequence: CASSGRGSGEKLFF. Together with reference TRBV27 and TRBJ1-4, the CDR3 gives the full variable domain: EAQVTQNPRYLITVTGKKLTVTCSQNMNHEYMSWYRQDPGLGLRQIYYSMNVEVTDKGDVPEGYKVSRKEKRNFPLILESPSPNQTSLYFCASSGRGSGEKLFFGSGTQLSVL.

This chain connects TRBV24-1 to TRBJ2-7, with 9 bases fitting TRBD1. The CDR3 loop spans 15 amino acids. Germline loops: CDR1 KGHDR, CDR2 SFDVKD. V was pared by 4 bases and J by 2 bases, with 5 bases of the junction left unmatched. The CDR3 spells CATSEPGQGTYEQYF. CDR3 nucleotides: TGTGCCACCAGTGAGCCGGGACAGGGTACCTACGAGCAGTACTTC.

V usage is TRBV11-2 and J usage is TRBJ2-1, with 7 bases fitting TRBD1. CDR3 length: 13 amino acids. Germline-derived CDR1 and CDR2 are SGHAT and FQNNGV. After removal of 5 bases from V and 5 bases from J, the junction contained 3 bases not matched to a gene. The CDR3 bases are TGTGCCAGCAGCACGGGACAGAACAATGAGCAGTTCTTC. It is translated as CASSTGQNNEQFF.

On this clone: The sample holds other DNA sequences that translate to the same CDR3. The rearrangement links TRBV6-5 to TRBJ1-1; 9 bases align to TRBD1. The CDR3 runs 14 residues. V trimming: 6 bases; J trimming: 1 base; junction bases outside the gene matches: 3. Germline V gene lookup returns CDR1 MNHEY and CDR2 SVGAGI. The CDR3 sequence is CASSPDRGNTEAFF. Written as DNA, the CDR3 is TGTGCCAGCAGCCCGGACAGGGGGAACACTGAAGCTTTCTTT.

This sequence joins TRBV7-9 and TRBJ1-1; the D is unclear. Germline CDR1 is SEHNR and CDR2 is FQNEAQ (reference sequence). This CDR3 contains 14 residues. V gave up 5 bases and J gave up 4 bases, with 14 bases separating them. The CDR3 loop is CASSPRGQTTEAFF. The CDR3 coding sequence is TGTGCCAGCAGCCCACGAGGGCAGACCACTGAAGCTTTCTTT.

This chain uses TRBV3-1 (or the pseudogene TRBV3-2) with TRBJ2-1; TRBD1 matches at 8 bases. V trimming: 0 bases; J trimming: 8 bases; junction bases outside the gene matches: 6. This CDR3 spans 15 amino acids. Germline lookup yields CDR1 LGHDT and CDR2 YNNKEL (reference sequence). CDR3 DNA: TGTGCCAGCAGCCAAGATGACAGGGGAGGCGATGAGCAGTTCTTC. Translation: CASSQDDRGGDEQFF.

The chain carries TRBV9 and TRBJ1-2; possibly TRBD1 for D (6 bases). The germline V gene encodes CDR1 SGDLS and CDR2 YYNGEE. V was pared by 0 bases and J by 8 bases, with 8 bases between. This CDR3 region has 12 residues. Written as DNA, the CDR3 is TGTGCCAGCAGCGTAGGGGACACAGGCTACACCTTC. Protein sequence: CASSVGDTGYTF.

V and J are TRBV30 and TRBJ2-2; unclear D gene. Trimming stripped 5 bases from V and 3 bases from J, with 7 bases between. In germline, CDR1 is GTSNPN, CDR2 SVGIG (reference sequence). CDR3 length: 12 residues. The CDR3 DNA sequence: TGTGCCTGGGACTTTTACACCGGGGAGCTGTTTTTT. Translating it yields CAWDFYTGELFF.

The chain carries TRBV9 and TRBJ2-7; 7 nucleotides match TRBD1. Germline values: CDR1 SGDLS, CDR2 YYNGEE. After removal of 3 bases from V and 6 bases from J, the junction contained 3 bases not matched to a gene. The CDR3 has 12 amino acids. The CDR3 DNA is TGTGCCAGCAGCGGATCAGGGGGCGAGCAGTACTTC. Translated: CASSGSGGEQYF.

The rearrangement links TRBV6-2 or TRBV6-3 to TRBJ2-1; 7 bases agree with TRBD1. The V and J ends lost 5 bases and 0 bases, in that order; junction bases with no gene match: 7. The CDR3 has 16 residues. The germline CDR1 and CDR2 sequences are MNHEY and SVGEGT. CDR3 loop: CASSRHRGFSYNEQFF. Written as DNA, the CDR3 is TGTGCCAGCAGTCGCCACAGGGGATTCTCCTACAATGAGCAGTTCTTC.